This T cell receptor beta chain appears in the sequencing data of a study of blood T cell repertoires in COVID-19. For the study at large: Acute and convalescent COVID-19 specimens originated in the United States, Italy and Spain. PBMCs, B-cell-depleted T cells, or T cells provided the cDNA or gDNA that made up the material.

Authors' processing steps: Estimated nucleated cell counts came from reference gene primer amplification. Assay used: immunoSEQ multiplex PCR; TCRdb lists only in-frame clones, some missing. That table gives V, J and clone size, and the DNA gave D and trimming. The sample contains approximately 110,000 clones, roughly 88% of which appear only once. The sample was peripheral blood. The sequence derives from a woman aged 45-59 years with active or convalescent COVID-19.

The chain's CDR3 is CASSRSDRNSNQPQHF. As DNA, the CDR3 is TGTGCCAGCAGCCGTTCCGACAGGAATAGCAATCAGCCCCAGCATTTT. J is TRBJ1-5 and V is TRBV3-1 (or the pseudogene TRBV3-2); D might be TRBD1 (6 bases). CDR1 is LGHDT, CDR2 YNNKEL, per germline (reference sequence). This CDR3 contains 16 residues. Trimming left V 4 bases short and J 0 bases short, with 13 bases between.